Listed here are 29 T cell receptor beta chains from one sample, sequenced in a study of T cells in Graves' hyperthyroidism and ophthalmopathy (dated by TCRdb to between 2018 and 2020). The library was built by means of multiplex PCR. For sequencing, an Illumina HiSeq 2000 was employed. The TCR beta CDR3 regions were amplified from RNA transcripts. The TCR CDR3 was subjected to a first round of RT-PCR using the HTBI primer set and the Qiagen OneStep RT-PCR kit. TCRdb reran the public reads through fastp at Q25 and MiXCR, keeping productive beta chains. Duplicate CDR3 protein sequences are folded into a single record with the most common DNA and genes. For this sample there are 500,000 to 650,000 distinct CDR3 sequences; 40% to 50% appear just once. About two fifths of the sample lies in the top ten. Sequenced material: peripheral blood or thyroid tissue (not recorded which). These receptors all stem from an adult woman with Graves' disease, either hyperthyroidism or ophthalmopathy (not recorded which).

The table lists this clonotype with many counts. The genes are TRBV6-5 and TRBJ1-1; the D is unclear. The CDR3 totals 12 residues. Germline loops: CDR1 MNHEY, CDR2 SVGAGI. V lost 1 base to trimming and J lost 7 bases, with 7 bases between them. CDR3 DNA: TGTGCCAGCAGTTACTTGGGCAGTGAAGCTTTCTTT. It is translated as CASSYLGSEAFF.

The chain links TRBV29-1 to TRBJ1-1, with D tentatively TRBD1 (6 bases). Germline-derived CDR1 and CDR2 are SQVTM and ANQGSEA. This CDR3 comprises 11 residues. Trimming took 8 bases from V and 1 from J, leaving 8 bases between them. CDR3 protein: CSSQGNTEAFF. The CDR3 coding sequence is TGCAGCTCACAGGGGAACACTGAAGCTTTCTTT.

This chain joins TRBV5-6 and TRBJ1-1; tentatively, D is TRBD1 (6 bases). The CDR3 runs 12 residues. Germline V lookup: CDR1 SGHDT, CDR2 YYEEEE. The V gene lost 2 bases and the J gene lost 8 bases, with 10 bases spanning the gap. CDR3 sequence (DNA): TGTGCCAGCAGCTTTAACAGGGCCGAAGCTTTCTTT. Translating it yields CASSFNRAEAFF. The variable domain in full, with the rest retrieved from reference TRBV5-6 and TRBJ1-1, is DAGVTQSPTHLIKTRGQQVTLRCSPKSGHDTVSWYQQALGQGPQFIFQYYEEEERQRGNFPDRFSGHQFPNYSSELNVNALLLGDSALYLCASSFNRAEAFFGQGTRLTVV.

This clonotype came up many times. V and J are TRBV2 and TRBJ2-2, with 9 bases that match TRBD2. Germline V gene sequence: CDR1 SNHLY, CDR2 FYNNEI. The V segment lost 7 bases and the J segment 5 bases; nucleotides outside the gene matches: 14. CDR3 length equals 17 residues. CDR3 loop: CASTYTSGRGETGELFF. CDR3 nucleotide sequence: TGTGCCAGCACCTATACTAGCGGGCGCGGGGAGACCGGGGAGCTGTTTTTT.

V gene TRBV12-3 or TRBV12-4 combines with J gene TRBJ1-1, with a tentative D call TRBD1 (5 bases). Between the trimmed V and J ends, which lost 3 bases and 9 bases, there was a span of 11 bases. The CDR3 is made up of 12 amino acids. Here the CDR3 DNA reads TGTGCCAGCAGTTTTCAGGGACGCAAAGCTTTCTTT. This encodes CASSFQGRKAFF.

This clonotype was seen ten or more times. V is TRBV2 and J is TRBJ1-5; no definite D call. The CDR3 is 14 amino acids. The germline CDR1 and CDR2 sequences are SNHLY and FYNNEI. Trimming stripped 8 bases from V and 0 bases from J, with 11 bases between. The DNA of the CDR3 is TGTGCCAGCGTACGGGATTTTAGCAATCAGCCCCAGCATTTT. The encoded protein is CASVRDFSNQPQHF.

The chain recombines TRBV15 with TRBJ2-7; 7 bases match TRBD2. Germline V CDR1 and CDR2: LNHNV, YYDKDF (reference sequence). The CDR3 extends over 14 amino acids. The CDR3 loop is CARVSGVSSYEQYF. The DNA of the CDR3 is TGTGCTAGAGTCAGCGGGGTGAGCTCCTACGAGCAGTACTTC.

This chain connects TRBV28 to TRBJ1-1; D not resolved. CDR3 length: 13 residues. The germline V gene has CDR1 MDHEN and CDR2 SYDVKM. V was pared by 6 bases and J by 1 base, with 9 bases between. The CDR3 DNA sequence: TGTGCCAGCAGCTACAAGGGGAACACTGAAGCTTTCTTT. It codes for CASSYKGNTEAFF. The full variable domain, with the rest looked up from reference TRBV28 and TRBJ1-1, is DVKVTQSSRYLVKRTGEKVFLECVQDMDHENMFWYRQDPGLGLRLIYFSYDVKMKEKGDIPEGYSVSREKKERFSLILESASTNQTSMYLCASSYKGNTEAFFGQGTRLTVV.

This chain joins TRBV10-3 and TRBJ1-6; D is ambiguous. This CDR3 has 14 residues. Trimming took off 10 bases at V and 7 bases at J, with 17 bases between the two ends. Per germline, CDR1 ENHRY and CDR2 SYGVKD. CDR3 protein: CATQVSSTNSPLHF. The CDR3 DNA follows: TGTGCCACCCAGGTGTCTAGTACCAATTCACCCCTCCACTTT.

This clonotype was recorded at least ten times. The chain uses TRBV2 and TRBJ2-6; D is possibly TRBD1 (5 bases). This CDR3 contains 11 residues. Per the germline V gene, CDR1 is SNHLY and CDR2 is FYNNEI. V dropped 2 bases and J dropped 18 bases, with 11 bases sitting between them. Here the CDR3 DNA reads TGTGCCAGCAGTGAACAGGGCCGGAAGACTTTC. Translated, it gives CASSEQGRKTF.

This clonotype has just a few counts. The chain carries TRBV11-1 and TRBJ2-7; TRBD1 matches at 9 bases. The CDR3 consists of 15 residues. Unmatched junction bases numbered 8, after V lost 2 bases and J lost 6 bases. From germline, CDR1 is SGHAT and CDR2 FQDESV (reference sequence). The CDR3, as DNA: TGTGCCAGCAGCTTACCTGGGACAGGGACATCCGAGCAGTACTTC. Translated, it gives CASSLPGTGTSEQYF.

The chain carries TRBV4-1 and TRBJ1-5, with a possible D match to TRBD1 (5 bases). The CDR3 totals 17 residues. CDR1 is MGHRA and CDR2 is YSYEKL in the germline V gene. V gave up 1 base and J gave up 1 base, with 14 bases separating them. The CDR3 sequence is CASSQGGATTSNQPQHF. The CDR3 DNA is TGCGCCAGCAGCCAAGGAGGGGCCACTACGAGCAATCAGCCCCAGCATTTT.

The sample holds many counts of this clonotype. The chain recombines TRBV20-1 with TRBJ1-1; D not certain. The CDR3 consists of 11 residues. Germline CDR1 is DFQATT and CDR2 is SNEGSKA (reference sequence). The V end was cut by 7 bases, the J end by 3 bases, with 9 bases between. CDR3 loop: CSGPGDTEAFF. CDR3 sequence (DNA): TGCAGTGGACCTGGGGACACTGAAGCTTTCTTT.

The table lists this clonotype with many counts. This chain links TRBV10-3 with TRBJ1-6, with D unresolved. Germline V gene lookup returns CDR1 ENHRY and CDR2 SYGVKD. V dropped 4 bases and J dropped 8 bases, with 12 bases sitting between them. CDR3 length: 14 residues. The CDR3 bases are TGTGCCATCAGTGCTTCGGGGAGGGATTCACCCCTCCACTTT. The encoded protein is CAISASGRDSPLHF.

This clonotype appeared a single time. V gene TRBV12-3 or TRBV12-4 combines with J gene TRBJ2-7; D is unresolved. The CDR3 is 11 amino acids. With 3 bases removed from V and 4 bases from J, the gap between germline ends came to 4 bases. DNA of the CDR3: TGTGCCAGCAGTTTTTGGTACGAGCAGTACTTC. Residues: CASSFWYEQYF.

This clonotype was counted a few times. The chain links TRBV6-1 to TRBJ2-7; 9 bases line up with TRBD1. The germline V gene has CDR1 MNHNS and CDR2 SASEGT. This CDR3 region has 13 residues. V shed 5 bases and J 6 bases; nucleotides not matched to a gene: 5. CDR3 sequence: CASSWTGAREQYF. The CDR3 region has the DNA TGTGCCAGCAGTTGGACAGGGGCACGCGAGCAGTACTTC.

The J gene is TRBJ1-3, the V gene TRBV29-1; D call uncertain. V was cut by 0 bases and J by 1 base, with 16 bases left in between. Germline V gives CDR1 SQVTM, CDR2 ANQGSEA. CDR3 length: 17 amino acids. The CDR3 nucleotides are TGCAGCGTTGAAGATCCTACTCCAACTGGGTCTGGAAACACCATATATTTT. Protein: CSVEDPTPTGSGNTIYF. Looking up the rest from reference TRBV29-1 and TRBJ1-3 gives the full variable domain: SAVISQKPSRDICQRGTSLTIQCQVDSQVTMMFWYRQQPGQSLTLIATANQGSEATYESGFVIDKFPISRPNLTFSTLTVSNMSPEDSSIYLCSVEDPTPTGSGNTIYFGEGSWLTVV.

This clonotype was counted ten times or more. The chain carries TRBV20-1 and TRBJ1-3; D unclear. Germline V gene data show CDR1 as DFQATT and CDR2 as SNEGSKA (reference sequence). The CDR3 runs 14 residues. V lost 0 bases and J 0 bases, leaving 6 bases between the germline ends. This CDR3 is CSARDNLSGNTIYF. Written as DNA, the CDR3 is TGCAGTGCTAGAGATAACCTCTCTGGAAACACCATATATTTT.

The CDR3: CASRATGVAGELFF. CDR3 nucleotides: TGTGCCAGTAGGGCGACAGGGGTAGCCGGGGAGCTGTTTTTT. V and J are TRBV19 and TRBJ2-2; 8 bases map to TRBD1. The CDR3 covers 14 residues. V shed 6 bases and J 6 bases; nucleotides not matched to a gene: 6. The germline gives CDR1 LNHDA, CDR2 SQIVND (reference sequence).

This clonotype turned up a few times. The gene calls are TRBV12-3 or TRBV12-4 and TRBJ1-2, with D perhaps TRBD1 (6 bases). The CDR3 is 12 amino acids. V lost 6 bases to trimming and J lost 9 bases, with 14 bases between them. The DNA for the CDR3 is TGTGCCAGCAGACTGGGGGGGCGTAGCTACACCTTC. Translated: CASRLGGRSYTF.

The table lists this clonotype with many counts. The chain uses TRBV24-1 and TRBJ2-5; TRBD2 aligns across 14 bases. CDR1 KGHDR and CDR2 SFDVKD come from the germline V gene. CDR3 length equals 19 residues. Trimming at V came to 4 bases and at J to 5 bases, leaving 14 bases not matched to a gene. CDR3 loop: CATSDYSGTSGRWVETQYF. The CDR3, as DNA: TGTGCCACCAGTGACTACTCCGGGACTAGCGGGAGATGGGTGGAGACCCAGTACTTC.

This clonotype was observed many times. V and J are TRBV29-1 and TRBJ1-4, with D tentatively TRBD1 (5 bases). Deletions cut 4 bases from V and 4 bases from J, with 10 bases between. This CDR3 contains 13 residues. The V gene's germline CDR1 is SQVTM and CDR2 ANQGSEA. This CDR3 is CSVASGDNEKLFF. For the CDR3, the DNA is TGCAGCGTTGCTTCGGGGGATAATGAAAAACTGTTTTTT.

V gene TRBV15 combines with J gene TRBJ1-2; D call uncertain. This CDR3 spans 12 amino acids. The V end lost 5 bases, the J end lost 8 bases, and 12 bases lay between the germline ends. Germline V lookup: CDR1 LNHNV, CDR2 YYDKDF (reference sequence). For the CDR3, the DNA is TGTGCCACCAGCGGAATCAACGGCGGCTACACCTTC. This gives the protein CATSGINGGYTF.

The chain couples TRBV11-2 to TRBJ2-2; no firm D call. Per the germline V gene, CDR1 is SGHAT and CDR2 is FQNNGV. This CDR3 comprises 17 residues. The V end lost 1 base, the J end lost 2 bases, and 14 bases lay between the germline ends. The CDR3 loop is CASSLGGFSGNTGELFF. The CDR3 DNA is TGTGCCAGCAGCTTAGGGGGATTCTCTGGAAACACCGGGGAGCTGTTTTTT.

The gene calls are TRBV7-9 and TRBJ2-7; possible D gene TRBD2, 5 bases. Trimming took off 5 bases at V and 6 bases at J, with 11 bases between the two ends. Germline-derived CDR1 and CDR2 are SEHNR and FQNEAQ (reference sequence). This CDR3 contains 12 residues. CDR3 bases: TGTGCCAGCAGCAAGGGAGTTTCCGAGCAGTACTTC. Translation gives CASSKGVSEQYF.

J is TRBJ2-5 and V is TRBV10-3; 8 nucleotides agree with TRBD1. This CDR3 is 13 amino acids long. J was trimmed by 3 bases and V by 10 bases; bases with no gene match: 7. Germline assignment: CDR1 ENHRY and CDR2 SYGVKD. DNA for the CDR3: TGTGCCACCGGCCCGGGACAGGAAGAGACCCAGTACTTC. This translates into CATGPGQEETQYF.

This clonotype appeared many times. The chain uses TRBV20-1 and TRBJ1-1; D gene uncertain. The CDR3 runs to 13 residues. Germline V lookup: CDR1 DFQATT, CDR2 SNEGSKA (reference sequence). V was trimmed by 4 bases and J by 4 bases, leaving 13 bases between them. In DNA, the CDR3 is TGCAGTGCTAAAGGGTGGGAGGGCACTGAAGCTTTCTTT. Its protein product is CSAKGWEGTEAFF.

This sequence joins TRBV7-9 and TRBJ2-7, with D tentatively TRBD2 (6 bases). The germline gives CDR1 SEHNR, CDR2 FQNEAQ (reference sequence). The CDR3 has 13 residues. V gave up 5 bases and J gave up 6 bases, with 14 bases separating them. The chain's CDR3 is CASSPAASAEQYF. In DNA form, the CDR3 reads TGTGCCAGCAGCCCAGCGGCTAGCGCCGAGCAGTACTTC.

CDR3 coding DNA: TGTGCCAGCAGTGAAGCCGATGGACAGACCTATGGCTACACCTTC. This codes for CASSEADGQTYGYTF. V is TRBV2 and J is TRBJ1-2, with D perhaps TRBD1 (6 bases). CDR1 is SNHLY, CDR2 FYNNEI, per germline. V lost 0 bases and J 4 bases, leaving 12 bases between the germline ends. This CDR3 has 15 amino acids.